This T cell receptor beta chain was obtained from a study of metastatic and nonmetastatic thyroid tumors (dated by TCRdb to 2020 to 2021). About the full investigation: The researchers compared repertoires between peripheral blood samples and tumor or nodule tissue samples from patients with malignant or benign thyroid disease.

The library was obtained by PCR. Sequenced on an Illumina HiSeq 4000. The TCR beta-chain CDR3 region of each patient was profiled by high-throughput sequencing. In the original analysis: A classifier to discriminate distant-metastatic papillary thyroid cancer patients was built from CDR3 differences across clinicopathological groups. The Shannon index was used to measure repertoire diversity, and the Morisita-Horn index was used to measure how similar tumor and blood repertoires were. TCRdb handled the public reads itself, with Q25 trimming in fastp and clone calling in MiXCR, and kept productive beta chains. None of the V and J calls come from the authors' own analysis; TCRdb made them. The sample contains 20,000 to 25,000 clones, 15% to 17% of them found a single time. The ten largest clonotypes hold about 20% of the sample. Before undergoing thyroid surgery, none of the patients had been given any kind of treatment. Using T-cell receptor beta sequencing, the researchers looked back retrospectively at clinical samples from patients, gathered between about 2012 and 2018.

On the study overall, not on this receptor specifically: In both blood and tumor samples, malignant tumors were reported to have significantly higher TCR beta diversity than benign nodules.

In the case of this clone: The target of this receptor is not known. No base-level quality is on record; no much larger clone is a single base apart.

The CDR3 covers 18 residues, taking in both the cysteine and the phenylalanine. Just CDR3 DNA is preserved here, 54 bases in frame from base 1. According to the germline V gene, CDR1 reads SGDLS and CDR2 reads YYNGEE. Trimming takes 4 bases from V and 0 bases from J, and the germline ends sit 20 bases apart. The sequenced material came from blood. The sequence is built from TRBV9 and TRBJ2-1; the D segment could be TRBD2, given 6 matching bases. This TCR was recovered from a female donor with papillary thyroid cancer or a benign thyroid nodule (not recorded which). Some clones in this sample may be carry-over from other donors' samples. The CDR3 amino acid sequence is: CASSSRDPRGRSYNEQFF. The nucleotide sequence reads as follows: TGTGCCAGCAGCTCGAGGGATCCGCGGGGTCGCTCCTACAATGAGCAGTTCTTC.